The text below deals with one T cell receptor (beta chain). The antigen is undetermined. The junction departs from the called germline gene at one end, perhaps through a read error. The length of the CDR3 is 15 residues. Per germline, CDR1 LGHNA and CDR2 YSLEER. Starting from around 0.45 ug of total RNA, TCR beta cDNA was produced with a primer in the constant region. TCR beta libraries came from three nested multiplex PCR rounds using slightly modified ARM-PCR. For around 11 cycles apiece, the opening two PCR rounds ran with TRBV1-TRBV30 forward primers and a C-beta reverse primer. TCRdb redid the calling of the multiplex PCR reads with MiXCR, one entry per CDR3 protein. Of 30,000 to 40,000 distinct CDR3 sequences in the sample, over 65% are singletons; the top ten hold about 16%. The data were obtained in a study of tumor-infiltrating lymphocytes in primary liver carcinoma. The overall study: Sample yields of productive TCRbeta reads, ranging from roughly 3.65 to 8 million, were similar across tissue types.

Broader study findings: Only about 8-25% of top clones spanned all five tumor regions. Tumors had a significantly higher top-250-clone fraction than blood (p = 0.039).

Unsorted bulk tissue, roughly 20-32 mg of it, served as the source for co-extraction of RNA and DNA. The rearrangement uses TRBV4-3 and TRBJ2-1, with 8 bases lining up with TRBD1. The specimen was liver tumor tissue from sampling region 4. Subset of the sample: tumor region T4, right-lateral pole. The TCR was taken from a man between 40 and 49 years old with primary liver carcinoma and hepatitis B virus infection. This CDR3 reads CAGSQFQGAGDEQFF. CDR3 bases: TGTGCCGGCAGCCAATTTCAGGGGGCTGGCGATGAGCAGTTCTTC.